These T cell receptor beta chains were read from a single sample in a study of technical replicates of blood from a handful of donors. Sequencing was performed with immunoSEQ multiplex PCR; in TCRdb, only in-frame clones are kept and a portion is missing. The table lists roughly 100,000 clones, almost 96% of them singletons. Sequenced sample: T cells isolated from PBMCs. The origin of the receptors is a human donor in good health. The CDR3 runs from the conserved cysteine through the conserved F or W. Each record gives: CDR3 DNA, CDR3 protein, J gene, D gene, CDR3 length, V gene, clone size. A D gene is named only where the DNA matches it firmly. Clone size is not always given. Where it is, it says once, few, many or a class for expanded clones.

CDR3 DNA: TGTGCCAGCAGCTCCCGGGACAGGGTTCCTGGTAACATTCAGTACTTC
CDR3 protein: CASSSRDRVPGNIQYF
J gene: TRBJ2-4
D gene: TRBD1
CDR3 length: 16
V gene: TRBV5-6
clone size: NA

CDR3 DNA: TGTGCCAGCAGCCCGGGAAGTTATGGCTACACCTTC
CDR3 protein: CASSPGSYGYTF
J gene: TRBJ1-2
D gene: NA
CDR3 length: 12
V gene: TRBV6-5
clone size: NA

CDR3 DNA: TGCGCCAGCAGCCCCCGCGACTATGAGCAGTTCTTC
CDR3 protein: CASSPRDYEQFF
J gene: TRBJ2-1
D gene: NA
CDR3 length: 12
V gene: TRBV5-1
clone size: NA

CDR3 DNA: TGTGCCAGCAGCCCCGGGACAGGCGGTTCGAACACTGAAGCTTTCTTT
CDR3 protein: CASSPGTGGSNTEAFF
J gene: TRBJ1-1
D gene: TRBD1
CDR3 length: 16
V gene: TRBV7-6
clone size: NA

CDR3 DNA: TGTGCCATCAGTGAGGGACAGGGCGGGAAGAACACTGAAGCTTTCTTT
CDR3 protein: CAISEGQGGKNTEAFF
J gene: TRBJ1-1
D gene: TRBD1
CDR3 length: 16
V gene: TRBV10-3
clone size: few

CDR3 DNA: TGTGCCAGCAGTTTTCTAGCGGGAGGAGTGAATGAGCAGTTCTTC
CDR3 protein: CASSFLAGGVNEQFF
J gene: TRBJ2-1
D gene: TRBD2
CDR3 length: 15
V gene: TRBV28
clone size: NA

CDR3 DNA: TGTGCCAGCAGCCAAGTGAAAGGACAGCCGCATTTT
CDR3 protein: CASSQVKGQPHF
J gene: TRBJ1-5
D gene: NA
CDR3 length: 12
V gene: TRBV4-2
clone size: NA

CDR3 DNA: TGTGCCAGCAGTGACCTCGAACTAGCGGGCGGGGGTCGGAGCACAGATACGCAGTATTTT
CDR3 protein: CASSDLELAGGGRSTDTQYF
J gene: TRBJ2-3
D gene: TRBD2
CDR3 length: 20
V gene: TRBV6-4
clone size: NA

CDR3 DNA: TGTGCCAGCAGCCGAGGGCCAATGAACACTGAAGCTTTCTTT
CDR3 protein: CASSRGPMNTEAFF
J gene: TRBJ1-1
D gene: NA
CDR3 length: 14
V gene: TRBV5-4
clone size: NA

CDR3 DNA: TGTGCCTGGAGGGCGGGGCTAGGGGAAAAACTGTTTTTT
CDR3 protein: CAWRAGLGEKLFF
J gene: TRBJ1-4
D gene: NA
CDR3 length: 13
V gene: TRBV30
clone size: NA

CDR3 DNA: TGTGCCAGCAGTCCACTTAATCAGCCCCAGCATTTT
CDR3 protein: CASSPLNQPQHF
J gene: TRBJ1-5
D gene: NA
CDR3 length: 12
V gene: TRBV27
clone size: NA

CDR3 DNA: TGTGCCAGCAGCTTATGGGGCCAGAAAAACATTCAGTACTTC
CDR3 protein: CASSLWGQKNIQYF
J gene: TRBJ2-4
D gene: NA
CDR3 length: 14
V gene: TRBV7-8
clone size: NA

CDR3 DNA: TGTGCCAGTAGTCTTATACTAGGTGTAAGATCCTCTGAAGCTTTCTTT
CDR3 protein: CASSLILGVRSSEAFF
J gene: TRBJ1-1
D gene: NA
CDR3 length: 16
V gene: TRBV19
clone size: NA

CDR3 DNA: TGTGCCAGCAGCAAACCCCCTCGGCAGGGAGGCCTGGTGAACACTGAAGCTTTCTTT
CDR3 protein: CASSKPPRQGGLVNTEAFF
J gene: TRBJ1-1
D gene: NA
CDR3 length: 19
V gene: TRBV21-1
clone size: NA

CDR3 DNA: TGCGCCAGCAGTCCCCGGGGGGAGGCAAGGTACCAAGAGACCCAGTACTTC
CDR3 protein: CASSPRGEARYQETQYF
J gene: TRBJ2-5
D gene: TRBD2
CDR3 length: 17
V gene: TRBV5-1
clone size: NA

CDR3 DNA: TGTGCCAGCAGCTTGGTGTCTAGCGAGCTCACCGGGGAGCTGTTTTTT
CDR3 protein: CASSLVSSELTGELFF
J gene: TRBJ2-2
D gene: NA
CDR3 length: 16
V gene: TRBV5-4
clone size: NA

CDR3 DNA: TGTGCAAGTCGCTTAGTTCATGGGGACAGGGGTGGCTATGGCTACACCTTC
CDR3 protein: CASRLVHGDRGGYGYTF
J gene: TRBJ1-2
D gene: NA
CDR3 length: 17
V gene: TRBV12-2
clone size: NA

CDR3 DNA: TGTGCCAGCAGCTTGATAAATGAGCAGTTCTTC
CDR3 protein: CASSLINEQFF
J gene: TRBJ2-1
D gene: NA
CDR3 length: 11
V gene: TRBV5-5
clone size: NA

CDR3 DNA: TGTGCCAGCAGTGATCGGTTGGAGGGTGTGAATGAAAAACTGTTTTTT
CDR3 protein: CASSDRLEGVNEKLFF
J gene: TRBJ1-4
D gene: NA
CDR3 length: 16
V gene: TRBV6-1
clone size: NA

CDR3 DNA: TGTGCCAGCAGCTTAGAACTAGCGGGGGGGCATGAGCAGTTCTTC
CDR3 protein: CASSLELAGGHEQFF
J gene: TRBJ2-1
D gene: TRBD2
CDR3 length: 15
V gene: TRBV11-3
clone size: NA

CDR3 DNA: TGTGCCAGTAGCCCTTCAGCCGGGACAGTCGGCTACGAGCAGTACTTC
CDR3 protein: CASSPSAGTVGYEQYF
J gene: TRBJ2-7
D gene: TRBD1
CDR3 length: 16
V gene: TRBV19
clone size: NA

CDR3 DNA: TGTGCCAGCAGAGACAATACAGGTAACACTGAAGCTTTCTTT
CDR3 protein: CASRDNTGNTEAFF
J gene: TRBJ1-1
D gene: NA
CDR3 length: 14
V gene: TRBV28
clone size: NA

CDR3 DNA: TGCGCCAGCAGCCGGGATTACTCTGGAAACACCATATATTTT
CDR3 protein: CASSRDYSGNTIYF
J gene: TRBJ1-3
D gene: NA
CDR3 length: 14
V gene: TRBV5-1
clone size: NA

CDR3 DNA: TGTGCCAGCAGTCCCGTTAGCGGTAGCTCCTACGAGCAGTACTTC
CDR3 protein: CASSPVSGSSYEQYF
J gene: TRBJ2-7
D gene: NA
CDR3 length: 15
V gene: TRBV27
clone size: NA

CDR3 DNA: TGCGCCAGCAGCTCGTTTGGGAGTGAGACTGAAGCTTTCTTT
CDR3 protein: CASSSFGSETEAFF
J gene: TRBJ1-1
D gene: NA
CDR3 length: 14
V gene: TRBV5-1
clone size: few